This T cell receptor beta chain was profiled in a study of monozygotic twins with inflammatory bowel disease. The study, taken as a whole, reports: There was no support for any single strong signal or clonotype associated with IBD.

The V gene's germline CDR1 is SGHKS and CDR2 YYEKEE (reference sequence). This CDR3 region has 17 residues. Details on this clonotype: What it binds is not known.

TCRdb reprocessed the 5' RACE reads, keeping one entry per CDR3 protein, no DNA. This listing includes nearly 450,000 distinct CDR3 sequences. This chain joins TRBV5-5 and TRBJ2-1; the TRBD1 assignment by TCRdb is unverifiable without DNA. The specimen sequenced was blood. The TCR comes from a human donor with ulcerative colitis or Crohn's disease, or a healthy co-twin of an affected twin (not recorded which). The CDR3 spells CASSLWYGASEGEEQFF.